The rows below give T cell receptor beta chains drawn from one sample of a study of long-term antiretroviral therapy in people with HIV. TCRdb's copy holds only in-frame clones and misses some; the assay was immunoSEQ multiplex PCR. In the table there are about 21,000 clones, about nine tenths of which are singletons. The material sequenced was unsorted PBMCs, taken about 4.6 years before starting antiretroviral therapy. The receptors shown here come from a woman between 25 and 40 years old with HIV. The CDR3 runs from the conserved cysteine through the conserved F or W.

J | V | CDR3
TRBJ2-1 | TRBV4-1 | CASSQGRQAPYNEQFF
TRBJ2-1 | TRBV19 | CASSPARGRLSSEQFF
TRBJ2-1 | TRBV19 | CASLITSGGANEQFF
TRBJ1-4 | TRBV28 | CASSRIWTALLSDEKLFF
TRBJ1-1 | TRBV2 | CASSGMNTEAFF
TRBJ1-4 | TRBV2 | CASRDRTGRTNEKLFF
TRBJ2-3 | TRBV19 | CASSFSGDTDTQYF
TRBJ2-7 | TRBV7-2 | CASSLVTGLAGGPYEQYF
TRBJ2-4 | TRBV25-1 | CASSANPGQGGYDIQYF
TRBJ1-1 | TRBV11-3 | CASSKRQGEAFF
TRBJ1-1 | TRBV6-5 | CASNRGATNTEAFF
TRBJ1-1 | TRBV18 | CASSLGEENTEAFF
TRBJ1-2 | TRBV2 | CASSESYRGNYGYTF
TRBJ1-1 | TRBV5-1 | CASSFSTNTEAFF
TRBJ1-3 | TRBV19 | CASTGGVTGNTIYF
TRBJ2-7 | TRBV18 | CASSPKSPKQGIHEQYF
TRBJ2-7 | TRBV5-1 | CASSLGTGTPPEQYF
TRBJ2-5 | TRBV6-4 | CASSDPRGQGTLKTQYF
TRBJ1-2 | TRBV27 | CASSLSTGGNYGYTF
TRBJ2-7 | TRBV4-1 | CASSQVRGRSYEQYF
TRBJ1-5 | TRBV6-5 | CASSYEWPDQPQHF
TRBJ1-1 | TRBV10-3 | CAITPTANTEAFF
TRBJ1-2 | TRBV6-1 | CASSREGAGDGYTF
TRBJ1-5 | TRBV7-9 | CASSSGAGESQPQHF
TRBJ2-2 | TRBV11-2 | CASSLTGNTGELFF
TRBJ2-4 | TRBV30 | CAWSKRGYSKNIQYF
TRBJ1-1 | TRBV6-6 | CASSYQAGDTEAFF
TRBJ2-3 | TRBV7-6 | CASSPFSGGAGDTQYF
TRBJ1-2 | TRBV7-2 | CASSRAGGGYGYTF
TRBJ2-1 | TRBV2 | CASSPDRRYNEQFF
TRBJ2-5 | TRBV27 | CASRFTGGETQYF
TRBJ2-7 | TRBV29-1 | CSAERDGTYEQYF
TRBJ2-2 | TRBV19 | CASSRSSGGVPRELFF
TRBJ1-5 | TRBV6-5 | CASSQTGESNQPQHF
TRBJ2-5 | TRBV7-9 | CASSPPTGAETQYF
TRBJ2-2 | TRBV11-3 | CASSLDRDTGELFF
TRBJ1-6 | TRBV7-9 | CASSLNRLDNSPLHF
TRBJ1-1 | TRBV4-3 | CASSQVAGQGNTEAFF
TRBJ2-3 | TRBV6-4 | CASRIQSSTDTQYF
TRBJ2-1 | TRBV7-2 | CASSLALGSAAYNEQFF
TRBJ1-2 | TRBV4-1 | CASSQVGRVGGAYGYTF
TRBJ2-6 | TRBV10-2 | CASRQGSGANVLTF
TRBJ2-3 | TRBV4-3 | CASSPGQPKTDTQYF
TRBJ2-5 | TRBV4-3 | CASSQGSPGETQYF
TRBJ2-7 | TRBV14 | CASSQYKGPGEQYF
TRBJ2-7 | TRBV5-5 | CASSPGTGGASEQYF
TRBJ1-1 | TRBV29-1 | CSVPRTVNTEAFF
TRBJ2-7 | TRBV5-6 | CASSGYRGPNLLSFYEQYF
TRBJ2-5 | TRBV2 | CASSGTSGAIKTQYF
TRBJ2-1 | TRBV18 | CASSPPGGAFKQFF
TRBJ1-2 | TRBV5-5 | CASSPSRASNYGYTF
TRBJ1-5 | TRBV7-8 | CASSLWFSSNQPQHF
TRBJ1-5 | TRBV19 | CASCPGPYSNQPQHF